This T cell receptor (beta chain) derives from a study of blood T cell repertoires in COVID-19 (dated by TCRdb to the early 2020s). For the wider study: Samples covering the acute and convalescent phases of COVID-19 were provided by collaborators in the United States, Italy and Spain. The material from the prospective study consisted of cDNA or gDNA derived from T cells, B-cell-depleted T cells, or PBMCs. The dataset comprised deeply sampled blood TCRbeta repertoires from subjects exposed to, actively infected with, or recovered from COVID-19. A freely available public database, intended as a resource for researchers studying the immune response to SARS-CoV-2, is where the repertoires were released. The samples were drawn from the first 160 participants of the ongoing ImmuneRACE study and from under 1,500 subjects provided by 6 global collaborators. A de-identified subject ID, COVID-19 status, age in years and sex were almost always included in the sample metadata. HLA class I and class II types, where available, came from metadata supplied by the sample provider rather than from assay-based typing.

Each collaborating institution followed its own protocols to collect whole blood in K2EDTA tubes. For TCRbeta analysis, collaborator samples were shipped as frozen whole blood, as isolated PBMCs, or as DNA extracted from either sample type. CDR1 and CDR2, per the germline V gene, are SGHRS and YFSETQ. After removal of 4 bases from V and 1 base from J, the junction retains 4 bases not matched to a gene. The CDR3 starts with the cysteine, ends with the phenylalanine, and has 15 residues. Only the CDR3 region is kept as DNA, spanning 45 bases read in frame from base 1. Study-wide conclusions, independent of this receptor: How much clinical and demographic metadata was included differed by source and by participant, and the metadata was provided uncurated.

Note on this clone: It lacks a known antigen. No per-base quality is available; no much larger clone lies one base away.

TCRbeta CDR3 regions were amplified from genomic DNA by means of the immunoSEQ Assay, a bias-controlled multiplex PCR. As for how the authors treated the data: The number of nucleated cells in each sample was estimated from the amplification of reference gene primers within the assay. Sequence reads were collapsed and filtered to measure the absolute abundance of every unique TCRbeta CDR3 rearrangement. For each sample, productive Simpson clonality was calculated as the square root of Simpson's diversity index across productive rearrangements. Not all clones reach the TCRdb copy of this immuneACCESS table, which keeps in-frame sequences only. Checked studies attribute under half of the gap to unresolved V genes and leave the rest unexplained. Clone size and the V and J calls come from that table; the DNA yielded D and trimming. The sample table contains around 100,000 clones; only one count was recorded for 70% to 85% of them. The ten largest clonotypes hold approximately 9.6% of the sample.

Recombination joined TRBV5-1 with TRBJ1-4; the junction holds 7 bases that match TRBD1. The TCR comes from a man in his sixties with active or convalescent COVID-19. Sequencing was carried out using peripheral blood. The CDR3 protein is CASSLRQGTNEKLFF. Read as DNA, the sequence is TGCGCCAGCAGCCTACGACAGGGAACTAATGAAAAACTGTTTTTT.